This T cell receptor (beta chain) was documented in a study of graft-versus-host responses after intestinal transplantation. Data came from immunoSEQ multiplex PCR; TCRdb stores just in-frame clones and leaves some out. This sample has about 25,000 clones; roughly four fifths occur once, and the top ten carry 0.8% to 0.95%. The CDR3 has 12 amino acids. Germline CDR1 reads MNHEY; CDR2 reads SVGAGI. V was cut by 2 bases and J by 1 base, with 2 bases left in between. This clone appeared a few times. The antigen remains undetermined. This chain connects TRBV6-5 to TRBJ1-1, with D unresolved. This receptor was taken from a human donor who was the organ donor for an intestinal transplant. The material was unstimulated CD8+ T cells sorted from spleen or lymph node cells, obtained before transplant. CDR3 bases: TGTGCCAGCAGTTACGCGAACACTGAAGCTTTCTTT. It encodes CASSYANTEAFF.